The clone carrying this T cell receptor beta chain was detected a few times. Antigen specificity is unknown. This sample is drawn from a study of identical twins. Study-level points and caveats: Abundant beta clonotypes from cord blood bore fewer insertions; memory repertoires lacked this pattern.

MiXCR was run by TCRdb on the 5' RACE reads, yielding one entry per CDR3 protein. The sample contains over 600,000 distinct CDR3 sequences, 21% of which appear only once. This sample was also put to use in a study of T cells expressing NK-cell markers. From that paper: There were seven HCMV-seropositive donors and one seronegative donor among the eight sequenced.

The receptor was derived from a woman between 18 and 29 years old in good health. Sequencing was done on a sample of PBMCs.

The CDR3 DNA is TGTGCCAGCAGTTACAGTAGGGCCTCGAACACCGGGGAGCTGTTTTTT. Protein sequence: CASSYSRASNTGELFF. V and J are TRBV6-5 and TRBJ2-2, with D hard to call. Germline CDR1 is MNHEY and CDR2 is SVGAGI. Trimming stripped 2 bases from V and 0 bases from J, with 10 bases between. The CDR3 runs 16 residues.